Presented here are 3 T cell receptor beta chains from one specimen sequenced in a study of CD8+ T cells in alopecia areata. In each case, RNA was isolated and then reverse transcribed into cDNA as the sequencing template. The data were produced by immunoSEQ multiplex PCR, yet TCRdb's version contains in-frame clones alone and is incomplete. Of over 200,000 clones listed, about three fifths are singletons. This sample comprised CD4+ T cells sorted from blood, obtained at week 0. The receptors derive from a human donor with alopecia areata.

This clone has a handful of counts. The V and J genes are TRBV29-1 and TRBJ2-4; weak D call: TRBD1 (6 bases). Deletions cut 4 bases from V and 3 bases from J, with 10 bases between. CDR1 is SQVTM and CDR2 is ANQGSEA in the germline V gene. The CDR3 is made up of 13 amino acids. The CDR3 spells CSVGTARKNIQYF. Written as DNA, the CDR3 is TGCAGCGTTGGGACAGCACGCAAAAACATTCAGTACTTC.

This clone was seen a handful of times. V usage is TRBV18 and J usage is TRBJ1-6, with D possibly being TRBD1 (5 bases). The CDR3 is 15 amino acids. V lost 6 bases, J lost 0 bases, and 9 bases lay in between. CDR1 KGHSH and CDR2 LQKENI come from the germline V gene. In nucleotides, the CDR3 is TGTGCCAGCTCGTCTACAGGCTCCTATAATTCACCCCTCCACTTT. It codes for CASSSTGSYNSPLHF.

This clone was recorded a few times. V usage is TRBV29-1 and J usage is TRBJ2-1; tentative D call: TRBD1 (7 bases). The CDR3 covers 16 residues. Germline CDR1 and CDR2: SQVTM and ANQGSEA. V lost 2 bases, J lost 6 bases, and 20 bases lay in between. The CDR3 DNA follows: TGCAGCGTTGAAAGGATAGGAGGGGGCGCGGGCAATGAGCAGTTCTTC. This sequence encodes CSVERIGGGAGNEQFF.